These 10 T cell receptor beta chains were sequenced from one sample in a study of blood T cell repertoires in COVID-19. Profiled with immunoSEQ multiplex PCR; TCRdb holds only in-frame clones, not every one. Of about 21,000 clones listed, about three quarters were seen once; the top ten hold 10% to 15%. The sequencing sample was made of peripheral blood. The receptors were gathered from a man in his fifties or sixties with active COVID-19.

The V gene is TRBV5-3, the J gene TRBJ1-2; D remains unclear. TRBV5-3 has ORF status, its function being uncertain. The CDR3 is 13 amino acids. Trimming stripped 5 bases from V and 5 bases from J, with 13 bases between. CDR3 amino acids: CARRRARRYGYTF. In DNA form, the CDR3 reads TGTGCCAGAAGGAGGGCTAGAAGATATGGCTACACCTTC.

The CDR3 nucleotides are TGTGCCAGCAGCTTCACGGGACAGGGTATCGACGAGCAGTACTTC. Translation gives CASSFTGQGIDEQYF. V and J are TRBV5-5 and TRBJ2-7; TRBD1 aligns across 9 bases. V shed 2 bases and J 5 bases; nucleotides not matched to a gene: 8. The germline CDR1 and CDR2 sequences are SGHKS and YYEKEE (reference sequence). The length of the CDR3 is 15 residues.

V gene TRBV3-1 (or the pseudogene TRBV3-2) combines with J gene TRBJ2-5; 9 positions match TRBD1. V lost 0 bases to trimming and J lost 4 bases; unmatched junction nucleotides: 12. The CDR3 loop spans 18 amino acids. CDR1 and CDR2 from the germline V gene are LGHDT and YNNKEL (reference sequence). In nucleotides, the CDR3 is TGTGCCAGCAGCCAAGATTATCCGGGACAGGGTCTAGGAGAGACCCAGTACTTC. This encodes CASSQDYPGQGLGETQYF.

CDR3 sequence: CASSLKQGSTEAFF. The CDR3 nucleotides read TGCGCCAGCAGCTTGAAGCAGGGTAGCACTGAAGCTTTCTTT. This rearrangement joins TRBV5-1 to TRBJ1-1, with a tentative D call TRBD1 (5 bases). This CDR3 comprises 14 residues. V was cut by 1 base and J by 4 bases, with 11 bases left in between. Germline lookup yields CDR1 SGHRS and CDR2 YFSETQ.

The chain recombines TRBV27 with TRBJ2-7; TRBD2 matches 11 bases. V lost 2 bases and J lost 0; bases outside the gene matches: 3. The germline V gene encodes CDR1 MNHEY and CDR2 SMNVEV (reference sequence). This CDR3 is built from 16 residues. The CDR3, as DNA: TGTGCCAGCAGTTTAGAGACTAGCGGGAACTCCTACGAGCAGTACTTC. Encoded protein: CASSLETSGNSYEQYF.

This chain connects TRBV28 to TRBJ2-3; possibly TRBD2 for D (5 bases). This CDR3 contains 15 residues. The germline V gene encodes CDR1 MDHEN and CDR2 SYDVKM. V lost 6 bases, J lost 3 bases, and 16 bases lay in between. The DNA for the CDR3 is TGTGCCAGCAGCCCGTTTCGGGATGGAACAGATACGCAGTATTTT. It yields the protein CASSPFRDGTDTQYF.

This chain links TRBV5-1 with TRBJ1-6; 10 nucleotides match TRBD1. The germline gives CDR1 SGHRS, CDR2 YFSETQ. The trim removed 0 bases at V and 10 bases at J, leaving 4 bases unmatched. This CDR3 spans 15 amino acids. The DNA of the CDR3 is TGCGCCAGCAGCTTGGGGGACAGGGGAGGATCACCCCTCCACTTT. Translated, it gives CASSLGDRGGSPLHF. The full variable domain, in which reference TRBV5-1 and TRBJ1-6 provide the parts outside the CDR3, is KAGVTQTPRYLIKTRGQQVTLSCSPISGHRSVSWYQQTPGQGLQFLFEYFSETQRNKGNFPGRFSGRQFSNSRSEMNVSTLELGDSALYLCASSLGDRGGSPLHFGNGTRLTVT.

V gene TRBV6-5 combines with J gene TRBJ2-2, with D tentatively TRBD1 (5 bases). The CDR3 contains 16 residues. The germline V gene encodes CDR1 MNHEY and CDR2 SVGAGI. Trimming pared 0 bases from V and 1 base from J, leaving 9 bases between. The CDR3 sequence is CASSYSMQGNTGELFF. The CDR3 nucleotides are TGTGCCAGCAGTTACTCGATGCAGGGGAACACCGGGGAGCTGTTTTTT.

V gene TRBV5-5 combines with J gene TRBJ1-2, with 7 bases aligning to TRBD1. CDR3 size: 14 residues. Germline CDR1 is SGHKS and CDR2 is YYEKEE (reference sequence). The V segment lost 2 bases and the J segment 4 bases; nucleotides outside the gene matches: 5. DNA of the CDR3: TGTGCCAGCAGCTTAACCGGGACAGCCTATGGCTACACCTTC. Its translation: CASSLTGTAYGYTF.

V and J are TRBV14 and TRBJ1-6; no clear D. V lost 1 base to trimming and J lost 3 bases, with 7 bases between them. Looked up from germline, CDR1 is SGHDN and CDR2 is FVKESK. This CDR3 is 15 amino acids long. Here the CDR3 DNA reads TGTGCCAGCAGCCAAGTGGCAAACTATAATTCACCCCTCCACTTT. It yields the protein CASSQVANYNSPLHF.